This passage covers 10 T cell receptor beta chains from one sample sequenced in a study of T cell responses to AZD1222 COVID-19 vaccine. The repertoire was sequenced with immunoSEQ multiplex PCR; TCRdb's copy has only in-frame clones and lacks some. The sample holds 95,000 to 150,000 clones, 70% to 90% seen once. Sequenced here: peripheral blood, sampled on day 0 of AZD1222 vaccination. Receptors were obtained from an adult in good health.

The sample holds a few counts of this clone. The chain links TRBV20-1 to TRBJ1-1; the D gene is possibly TRBD1 (5 bases). The germline V gene has CDR1 DFQATT and CDR2 SNEGSKA (reference sequence). The CDR3 length is 11 residues. V dropped 6 bases and J dropped 8 bases, with 13 bases sitting between them. The CDR3 protein is CSAMGPKEAFF. CDR3 in DNA: TGCAGTGCCATGGGACCGAAAGAAGCTTTCTTT.

This chain joins TRBV21-1 and TRBJ2-7; TRBD2, the D gene given by the table, was not confirmed from the DNA. TRBV21-1 is reported as a pseudogene. The CDR3 covers 13 residues. The CDR3 spells CANLAHWGYEQYF. CDR3 nucleotide sequence: TGTGCCAACCTAGCCCATTGGGGATACGAGCAGTACTTC.

The V and J genes are TRBV30 and TRBJ1-4, with D possibly matching TRBD1 (5 bases). Trimming cost V 2 bases and J 4 bases, with 14 bases left between them. CDR1 and CDR2 (germline): GTSNPN, SVGIG (reference sequence). The CDR3 covers 15 residues. DNA of the CDR3: TGTGCCTGGAGTCAGGCCGCAGGGAATAATGAAAAACTGTTTTTT. Protein: CAWSQAAGNNEKLFF.

The CDR3 DNA follows: TGTGCCAGCAGCCGCCCTTGCAGAAACACCGGGGAGCTGTTTTTT. Translating gives CASSRPCRNTGELFF. This chain joins TRBV3-1 (or the pseudogene TRBV3-2) and TRBJ2-2; D is unclear. V was clipped by 4 bases and J by 2 bases, with 11 bases between them. Germline V gene sequence: CDR1 LGHDT, CDR2 YNNKEL (reference sequence). The CDR3 runs to 15 residues.

The gene calls are TRBV30 and TRBJ2-2; D not certain. The CDR3 extends over 12 amino acids. Germline loops: CDR1 GTSNPN, CDR2 SVGIG (reference sequence). Trimming pared 5 bases from V and 1 base from J, leaving 5 bases between. The CDR3, as DNA: TGTGCCTGGGGAATGAACACCGGGGAGCTGTTTTTT. Translation gives CAWGMNTGELFF.

A few counts support this clone. The rearrangement joins TRBV3-1 (or the pseudogene TRBV3-2) to TRBJ1-2, with TRBD1 identical over 7 bases. Germline CDR1 LGHDT, CDR2 YNNKEL (reference sequence). V shed 5 bases and J 8 bases; nucleotides not matched to a gene: 11. The CDR3 covers 14 residues. Written as DNA, the CDR3 is TGTGCCAGCAGCGTAATAGGACAGGCCCGAGGCTACACCTTC. Its protein product is CASSVIGQARGYTF.

This clone was observed a single time. The chain joins TRBV3-1 (or the pseudogene TRBV3-2) to TRBJ2-7; maybe TRBD2 (7 bases). In germline, CDR1 is LGHDT, CDR2 YNNKEL (reference sequence). The CDR3 totals 13 residues. The V gene lost 4 bases and the J gene lost 7 bases, with 14 bases spanning the gap. Here the CDR3 DNA reads TGTGCCAGCAGCCTGGGGGGGGCGAGTGAGCAGTACTTC. Translating gives CASSLGGASEQYF.

This chain uses TRBV15 with TRBJ1-2; possibly TRBD1 for D (6 bases). The V end was cut by 1 base, the J end by 12 bases, with 15 bases between. The CDR3 covers 13 residues. The germline V gene encodes CDR1 LNHNV and CDR2 YYDKDF (reference sequence). The CDR3 DNA follows: TGTGCCACCAGCAGAGGACAGGCCTATGGTCACACCTTC. Amino acids: CATSRGQAYGHTF. The whole variable domain, filled in from reference TRBV15 and TRBJ1-2, reads DAMVIQNPRYQVTQFGKPVTLSCSQTLNHNVMYWYQQKSSQAPKLLFHYYDKDFNNEADTPDNFQSRRPNTSFCFLDIRSPGLGDTAMYLCATSRGQAYGHTFGSGTRLTVV.

V and J are TRBV6-5 and TRBJ2-7; 9 bases agree with TRBD1. The CDR3 runs to 16 residues. The ends lost 2 bases at V and 1 base at J; junction bases unmatched: 6. The germline V gene encodes CDR1 MNHEY and CDR2 SVGAGI. CDR3 sequence reads: CASSYKGGTGSYEQYF. CDR3 DNA sequence: TGTGCCAGCAGTTACAAAGGCGGGACAGGGTCCTACGAGCAGTACTTC.

This clone occurred a few times. The rearrangement links TRBV10-3 to TRBJ1-2; D unresolved. This CDR3 has 14 residues. The V and J ends lost 5 bases and 6 bases respectively, with 16 bases between them. Germline assignment: CDR1 ENHRY and CDR2 SYGVKD. The DNA of the CDR3 is TGTGCCATCAGTTACGTTCGGGATTGGGATGGCTACACCTTC. Protein sequence: CAISYVRDWDGYTF.